The entry below describes one T cell receptor (beta chain). The specificity of this receptor is unknown. Within one base of it there is no much larger clone, and no base qualities were kept. This sample stems from a study of T cells in localized non-small cell lung cancer (dated by TCRdb to about 2020). With respect to the entire study: T cell repertoires of 200 to 250 early-stage NSCLC patients were analyzed, with tumors being compared against uninvolved tumor-adjacent lungs. Of the NSCLC patients, around 130 were male and approximately 100 were female, and the mean age was about 69 years. The cohort consisted of approximately 220 treatment-naive NSCLC patients whose localized lung tumors had been resected.

The study at large found these results: Longer overall survival was associated with higher blood T cell density, whereas shorter survival was associated with higher adjacent-lung clonality. Of the top 100 tumor clones, a median of around 57 were detected in paired uninvolved adjacent lung; under 35 were also among that lung's top 100. Because multi-region tumor sequencing was not performed, intratumor heterogeneity could not be ruled out. Because the study design was exploratory, TCR variables were selected using unadjusted p-values without false-discovery rate correction. Uninvolved tumor-adjacent lung showed the highest T cell clonality, higher than tumor, which suggests more focused antigenic responses in the adjacent lung.

At diagnosis, tumor, uninvolved tumor-adjacent lung and peripheral blood were collected and then preserved as a mix of FFPE and fresh-frozen material. Blood samples were analyzed as peripheral blood mononuclear cells for TCR repertoire profiling. V gives up 5 bases and J gives up 0 bases, and the segment between their germline ends measures 14 bases. The CDR3, from cysteine to phenylalanine, totals 17 residues. Only CDR3 DNA remains: 51 bases, in frame from the first base. As encoded in the germline V gene (reference sequence), CDR1 is SEHNR while CDR2 is FQNEAQ. TCR beta CDR3 regions were sequenced from DNA using the immunoSEQ Assay. As for the original processing: To compute T cell density, TCR beta template counts were normalized to usable DNA, which was estimated by amplifying housekeeping genes. Using the preseqR package, richness was estimated by extrapolating to 120,000 templates for tissue samples and 400,000 templates for PBMC samples. Clonality was taken to be one minus Pielou's evenness. Tissue-enriched TCRs were identified by differential abundance testing using productive amino-acid clonotypes, minimum total count 5 and alpha 0.1. The Jaccard Index and the Morisita Overlap Index were used to measure repertoire overlap between compartments. TCR beta CDR3s were clustered by GLIPH together with public tetramer-defined viral CDR3s, and at least three viral sequences plus V-gene enrichment were required for viral motifs. The source is immuneACCESS, and TCRdb retained only in-frame sequences with V and J called. Part of the clones is not carried over; for the studies checked, unresolved V genes explain less than half of this, and the remainder is unexplained. From that table come the V and J calls and clone size; the DNA was used to work out D and trimming. Across this sample there are some 78,000 clones, with approximately 84% seen only once. 2.5% to 3% of the sample rests with the top ten.

The receptor chain draws on TRBV7-9 and TRBJ2-6, with a weak D call of TRBD1 (6 bases match). The receptor comes from a man aged 40 to 69 with stage I lung adenocarcinoma. The specimen comprised peripheral blood, sampled before any cancer treatment. The DNA sequence reads TGTGCCAGCAGCGCCGGACAGCGTAGCTCTGGGGCCAACGTCCTGACTTTC. This is translated as CASSAGQRSSGANVLTF. Reference TRBV7-9 and TRBJ2-6 proteins supply the regions before and after the CDR3; the full variable domain is: DTGVSQNPRHKITKRGQNVTFRCDPISEHNRLYWYRQTLGQGPEFLTYFQNEAQLEKSRLLSDRFSAERPKGSFSTLEIQRTEQGDSAMYLCASSAGQRSSGANVLTFGAGSRLTVL.